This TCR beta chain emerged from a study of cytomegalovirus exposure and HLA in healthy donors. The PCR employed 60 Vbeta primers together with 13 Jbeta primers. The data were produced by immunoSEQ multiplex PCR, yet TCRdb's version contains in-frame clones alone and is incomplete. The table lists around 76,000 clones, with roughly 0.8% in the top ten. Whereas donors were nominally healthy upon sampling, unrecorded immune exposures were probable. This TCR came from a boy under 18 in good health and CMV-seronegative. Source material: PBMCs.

The CDR3 here is CASSWGQDYTF. The CDR3 DNA reads as TGCGCCAGCAGCTGGGGACAGGACTACACCTTC. The chain uses TRBV5-1 and TRBJ1-2; 8 bases are shared with TRBD1. This CDR3 has 11 amino acids. Germline trimming cut 3 bases from V and 10 bases from J; bases unmatched to any gene: 2. The germline gives CDR1 SGHRS, CDR2 YFSETQ.